This entry lists 5 T cell receptor beta chains sequenced from one sample in a study of shared clonotypes between healthy human individuals. Produced via immunoSEQ multiplex PCR; TCRdb's table is partial and in-frame only. The data show 2 million to 2.5 million clones, 80% to 95% seen once. Sequencing was performed on naive CD4+ T cells from PBMCs. Subset indicated: CD45RA+ positively selected. These TCRs come from a man younger than 35 in good health. Some clones in this sample may be carry-over from other donors' samples.

As for this clone: Additional DNA sequences in this sample encode the identical CDR3. V usage is TRBV6-5 and J usage is TRBJ1-5, with 8 bases that match TRBD1. CDR1 MNHEY and CDR2 SVGAGI come from the germline V gene. This CDR3 has 13 residues. With 6 bases clipped from V and 4 bases from J, the junction kept 2 bases outside the gene matches. CDR3 in DNA: TGTGCCAGCAGACGACAGGGGAATCAGCCCCAGCATTTT. Amino acids: CASRRQGNQPQHF.

This chain's CDR3 is CASSLTASGTGQGEQFF. CDR3 nucleotides: TGCGCCAGCAGCTTGACGGCTAGCGGGACCGGTCAGGGGGAGCAGTTCTTC. The chain combines TRBV5-1 with TRBJ2-1; 9 bases map to TRBD2. Trimming cost V 1 base and J 10 bases; bases outside gene matches: 15. The CDR3 is made up of 17 amino acids. Germline CDR1 SGHRS, CDR2 YFSETQ.

This chain connects TRBV7-2 to TRBJ2-3; D possibly corresponds to TRBD2 (6 bases). Trimming removed 2 bases at V and 5 bases at J, with 11 bases between. The CDR3 extends over 14 amino acids. Germline V gene lookup returns CDR1 SGHTA and CDR2 FQGNSA. CDR3 amino acids: CASSLRDWEDTQYF. DNA for the CDR3: TGTGCCAGCAGCTTAAGGGACTGGGAAGATACGCAGTATTTT.

The chain uses TRBV5-1 and TRBJ2-1; 8 nucleotides line up with TRBD1. The germline V gene encodes CDR1 SGHRS and CDR2 YFSETQ. Trimming cost V 3 bases and J 5 bases; bases outside gene matches: 10. CDR3 length: 16 residues. DNA for the CDR3: TGCGCCAGCAGCTCAATGGACAGGGTCGGGGACAATGAGCAGTTCTTC. Translated: CASSSMDRVGDNEQFF.

This clone has a single count. The V and J genes are TRBV15 and TRBJ2-5; D possibly corresponds to TRBD1 (5 bases). The CDR3 spans 15 residues. From germline, CDR1 is LNHNV and CDR2 YYDKDF (reference sequence). V lost 0 bases, J lost 5 bases, and 13 bases lay in between. The CDR3 bases are TGTGCCACCAGCAGAGAAAGGGGTAGGCGGGAGACCCAGTACTTC. Encoded protein: CATSRERGRRETQYF.